These 20 T cell receptor beta chains were sequenced from one sample in a study of blood T cells in healthy people across ages. With a J-beta primer mix and a sample-barcoded 5' primer, a second PCR ran 7 to 11 cycles. Each CDR3 protein gets one entry after TCRdb re-called the 5' RACE reads with MiXCR. The sample has 1.5 million to 1.9 million distinct CDR3 sequences, approximately 39% seen once. Specimen: blood. These receptors all stem from a woman younger than 35 in good health.

The rearrangement links TRBV6-1 to TRBJ2-7; 9 nucleotides agree with TRBD2. Trimming removed 4 bases from V and 1 base from J; junction bases left unmatched: 8. This CDR3 is built from 16 residues. Germline V gene sequence: CDR1 MNHNS, CDR2 SASEGT. In nucleotides, the CDR3 is TGTGCCAGCAGTGGGGTAAGAGCGGGGGGATCCTACGAGCAGTACTTC. Its protein is CASSGVRAGGSYEQYF.

The chain has TRBV4-2 and TRBJ1-2; D is ambiguous. Germline values: CDR1 LGHNA, CDR2 YNFKEQ. V was cut by 1 base and J by 0 bases, with 12 bases left in between. This CDR3 is 16 amino acids long. The CDR3 protein is CASSQAGEGANYGYTF. The CDR3 bases are TGTGCCAGCAGCCAAGCCGGGGAAGGAGCTAACTATGGCTACACCTTC.

This clonotype came up a few times. The chain joins TRBV27 to TRBJ1-3, with unresolved D. The V and J ends lost 4 bases and 5 bases respectively, with 9 bases between them. The CDR3 length is 13 residues. The germline V gene has CDR1 MNHEY and CDR2 SMNVEV (reference sequence). CDR3 in amino acids: CASSSGSRNTIYF. The CDR3 nucleotides are TGTGCCAGCAGTTCCGGGAGTAGAAACACCATATATTTT.

Turning to this clonotype: One end of the junction does not line up with germline, which may come from a read error. V is TRBV2 and J is TRBJ2-2; the D gene is possibly TRBD2 (6 bases). The CDR3 runs 14 residues. Looked up from germline, CDR1 is SNHLY and CDR2 is FYNNEI. CDR3 protein: CASSGEGRTGELLF. The CDR3 bases are TGTGCCAGCAGTGGTGAAGGGAGGACCGGGGAGCTGCTTTTT.

The rearrangement links TRBV6-2 or TRBV6-3 to TRBJ1-1; D is possibly TRBD1 (6 bases). Germline CDR1 and CDR2: MNHEY and SVGEGT. The CDR3 runs to 16 residues. The V end lost 0 bases, the J end lost 2 bases, and 13 bases lay between the germline ends. The CDR3 loop reads CASSYSSRGRNTEAFF. CDR3 DNA: TGTGCCAGCAGTTACTCGAGCCGGGGGCGAAACACTGAAGCTTTCTTT.

The CDR3 region is CASSVGALGKNIQYF. CDR3 bases: TGCGCCAGCAGTGTTGGGGCATTGGGCAAAAACATTCAGTACTTC. V is TRBV10-2 and J is TRBJ2-5; TRBD1 might be the D (5 bases). The J call may be in error: the DNA end matches TRBJ2-4 better. The CDR3 consists of 15 residues. CDR1 WSHSY and CDR2 SAAADI come from the germline V gene.

This clonotype has a single count. The rearrangement uses TRBV7-2 and TRBJ1-5, with 8 positions matching TRBD1. The V gene end was trimmed by 2 bases and the J gene end by 2 bases; junction bases not matched to a gene: 5. Germline values: CDR1 SGHTA, CDR2 FQGNSA. CDR3 length: 16 amino acids. The CDR3 reads CASSLNTGGRNQPQHF. The DNA for the CDR3 is TGTGCCAGCAGCTTAAATACAGGGGGTCGCAATCAGCCCCAGCATTTT. The whole variable domain, filled in from reference TRBV7-2 and TRBJ1-5, reads GAGVSQSPSNKVTEKGKDVELRCDPISGHTALYWYRQSLGQGLEFLIYFQGNSAPDKSGLPSDRFSAERTGGSVSTLTIQRTQQEDSAVYLCASSLNTGGRNQPQHFGDGTRLSIL.

The gene calls are TRBV18 and TRBJ1-2; tentatively, D is TRBD1 (6 bases). The V end lost 3 bases, the J end lost 0 bases, and 17 bases lay between the germline ends. The CDR3 is 17 amino acids. CDR1 is KGHSH and CDR2 is LQKENI in the germline V gene. This CDR3 is CASSPILQGSTNYGYTF. The DNA of the CDR3 is TGTGCCAGCTCACCCATACTCCAGGGGAGCACTAACTATGGCTACACCTTC.

This chain connects TRBV4-3 to TRBJ2-3; D possibly corresponds to TRBD1 (5 bases). This CDR3 is built from 16 residues. V gave up 1 base and J gave up 4 bases, with 15 bases separating them. The germline V gene has CDR1 LGHNA and CDR2 YSLEER. The DNA for the CDR3 is TGCGCCAGCAGCCAAGGGGCCAGGGCGGTCGCAGATACGCAGTATTTT. It codes for CASSQGARAVADTQYF.

J is TRBJ2-1 and V is TRBV4-3; D is uncertain. CDR3 length equals 13 residues. The V end was cut by 4 bases, the J end by 9 bases, with 13 bases between. CDR1 and CDR2 from the germline V gene are LGHNA and YSLEER. CDR3 nucleotide sequence: TGCGCCAGCAGCCTAAGTAGGGCAGGTGAGCAGTTCTTC. This gives the protein CASSLSRAGEQFF.

The chain has TRBV6-2 or TRBV6-3 and TRBJ1-2, with D hard to call. Germline loops: CDR1 MNHEY, CDR2 SVGEGT. The V gene lost 2 bases and the J gene lost 4 bases, with 5 bases spanning the gap. The CDR3 is made up of 12 amino acids. CDR3 in DNA: TGTGCCAGCAGTTACAGGTTCTATGGCTACACCTTC. Translating it yields CASSYRFYGYTF.

The V call is TRBV5-5, the J call TRBJ1-2, with a weak D call TRBD1 (6 bases). The germline CDR1 and CDR2 sequences are SGHKS and YYEKEE (reference sequence). This CDR3 comprises 16 residues. Trimming removed 0 bases at V and 8 bases at J, with 20 bases between. The CDR3: CASSLEVRGSDRGYTF. The CDR3, as DNA: TGTGCCAGCAGCTTGGAAGTAAGGGGGTCTGATCGAGGCTACACCTTC. The entire variable domain, with the rest obtained from reference TRBV5-5 and TRBJ1-2, is as follows: DAGVTQSPTHLIKTRGQQVTLRCSPISGHKSVSWYQQVLGQGPQFIFQYYEKEERGRGNFPDRFSARQFPNYSSELNVNALLLGDSALYLCASSLEVRGSDRGYTFGSGTRLTVV.

The rearrangement uses TRBV10-3 and TRBJ2-5; D might be TRBD2 (7 bases). CDR1 is ENHRY, CDR2 SYGVKD, per germline. CDR3 length: 15 residues. Trimming left V 2 bases short and J 3 bases short, with 13 bases between. CDR3 in amino acids: CAISERTAGKETQYF. In nucleotides, the CDR3 is TGTGCCATCAGTGAGAGGACAGCGGGAAAAGAGACCCAGTACTTC.

This clonotype was counted only a few times. The chain joins TRBV20-1 to TRBJ1-5; the D is unclear. The CDR3 contains 14 residues. V dropped 6 bases and J dropped 6 bases, with 18 bases sitting between them. Germline CDR1 is DFQATT and CDR2 is SNEGSKA (reference sequence). CDR3 in DNA: TGCAGTGCCCGGTCGTGGGTCGAAGGTCAGCCCCAGCATTTT. This gives the protein CSARSWVEGQPQHF.

V usage is TRBV28 and J usage is TRBJ2-1; D uncertain. Germline V CDR1 and CDR2: MDHEN, SYDVKM. The CDR3 is 15 residues long. V shed 6 bases and J shed 2 bases, with 14 bases lying between them. The DNA for the CDR3 is TGTGCCAGCAGGGAAAGTAGGCCGACCTACAATGAGCAGTTCTTC. It translates to CASRESRPTYNEQFF.

V usage is TRBV27 and J usage is TRBJ1-2; tentatively, D is TRBD1 (5 bases). The CDR3 totals 11 residues. V lost 6 bases and J lost 7, with 9 bases in between. Germline-derived CDR1 and CDR2 are MNHEY and SMNVEV (reference sequence). The CDR3 coding sequence is TGTGCCAGCAGGGGACCGACTGGCTACACCTTC. This gives the protein CASRGPTGYTF.

This clonotype was counted a few times. The chain is built from TRBV3-1 and TRBJ1-2; no clear D gene. This CDR3 has 15 residues. Germline loops: CDR1 LGHDT, CDR2 YNNKEL (reference sequence). V was pared by 0 bases and J by 4 bases, with 12 bases between. CDR3 loop: CASSQDLGRRYGYTF. CDR3 sequence (DNA): TGTGCCAGCAGCCAAGATTTAGGCAGACGCTATGGCTACACCTTC.

This clonotype was seen a handful of times. The chain has TRBV5-1 and TRBJ1-1, with 10 positions matching TRBD1. The trim removed 4 bases at V and 4 bases at J, leaving 7 bases unmatched. The CDR3 sequence is 15 residues long. Per germline, CDR1 SGHRS and CDR2 YFSETQ. The CDR3 is CASSVTGQGITEAFF. The CDR3 DNA follows: TGCGCCAGCAGCGTGACGGGACAGGGGATCACTGAAGCTTTCTTT.

V usage is TRBV29-1 and J usage is TRBJ1-2, with D possibly being TRBD1 (5 bases). Trimming shortened V by 7 bases and J by 4 bases, and 13 bases separated the two germline ends. The CDR3 is made up of 12 amino acids. Germline assignment: CDR1 SQVTM and CDR2 ANQGSEA. The DNA of the CDR3 is TGCAGCGCCCCAAGGGGTCCCTATGGCTACACCTTC. Amino acids: CSAPRGPYGYTF.

The V and J genes are TRBV20-1 and TRBJ2-1; no clear D. CDR3 length: 14 residues. Trimming removed 0 bases at V and 5 bases at J, with 11 bases between. Germline V gene lookup returns CDR1 DFQATT and CDR2 SNEGSKA (reference sequence). CDR3 sequence: CSARDLTQDNEQFF. CDR3 DNA: TGCAGTGCTAGAGATCTTACGCAAGACAATGAGCAGTTCTTC.